These T cell receptor beta chains were read from a single sample in a study of cytomegalovirus exposure and HLA in healthy donors. Using immunoSEQ multiplex PCR, the repertoire was profiled, and TCRdb retains in-frame clones only, with some absent. The sample contains 150,000 to 200,000 clones, around 80% of which appear only once. The sample taken for sequencing was PBMCs. These TCRs come from a woman in her thirties or forties in good health and CMV-seronegative. Each CDR3 is given with its conserved first and last residue. A D gene is named only where the DNA matches it firmly. Size values are once, few and many counts, or a class for expanded clones, and some rows have none.

>TRBV18|-|few|TRBJ2-4
TGTGCCAGCTCACCCAGGCCTGCCGGTGCCAAAAACATTCAGTACTTC
CASSPRPAGAKNIQYF
>TRBV11-3|-|once|TRBJ2-6
TGTGCCAGCAGCGCCCGGTTCTCTGGGGCCAACGTCCTGACTTTC
CASSARFSGANVLTF
>TRBV4-2|-|-|TRBJ1-1
TGTGCCAGCAGCCGGGGAGGGGATGGGAGCAACGGTGAAGCTTTCTTT
CASSRGGDGSNGEAFF
>TRBV4-2|-|-|TRBJ1-3
TGTGCCAGCAGCCAAGATCCTGTTGGACAGAACTCTGGAAACACCATATATTTT
CASSQDPVGQNSGNTIYF
>TRBV11-2|TRBD1|-|TRBJ2-7
TGTGCCAGCAGCTACTCCGACAGGGTAGTCGACGAGCAGTACTTC
CASSYSDRVVDEQYF
>TRBV7-9|-|few|TRBJ2-7
TGTGCCAGCAGCCCCACATCTAGCTACGAGCAGTACTTC
CASSPTSSYEQYF
>TRBV5-4|TRBD2|-|TRBJ2-7
TGTGCCAGCTCACGGCCGGGACTAGCGGCAGGGGAGCAGTACTTC
CASSRPGLAAGEQYF
>TRBV6-1|TRBD1|-|TRBJ1-1
TGTGCCAGCAGTGACCCAGGGGGCGCGGGGACTGAAGCTTTCTTT
CASSDPGGAGTEAFF
>TRBV28|-|-|TRBJ2-7
TGTGCCAGCATGAGGCCTTCCTACGAGCAGTACTTC
CASMRPSYEQYF
>TRBV9|TRBD2|-|TRBJ2-3
TGTGCCAGCAGCGGATTTCTAGCGGGAGGAGCAGGAGGGACAGATACGCAGTATTTT
CASSGFLAGGAGGTDTQYF
>TRBV6-4|TRBD2|-|TRBJ2-2
TGTGCCAGCAGTGCCGGGACTAGCGGGGGGACCGGGGAGCTGTTTTTT
CASSAGTSGGTGELFF
>TRBV28|-|-|TRBJ2-6
TGTGCCAGCAGTGCCCCGGGGTCCGGGGCCAACGTCCTGACTTTC
CASSAPGSGANVLTF
>TRBV7-9|TRBD1|-|TRBJ1-1
TGTGCCAGCAGCTTAGAGGGGGACAGGGGTGCTGAAGCTTTCTTT
CASSLEGDRGAEAFF
>TRBV7-2|-|-|TRBJ2-5
TGTGCCAGCAGAACCGGGACTTCTTTTGGGGCTTATTTGCAAGAGACCCAGTACTTC
CASRTGTSFGAYLQETQYF
>TRBV27|-|-|TRBJ2-7
TGTGCCAGCAGTTTCCGACGGGGAGAGCAGTACTTC
CASSFRRGEQYF
>TRBV27|-|-|TRBJ2-6
TGTGCCAGCAGGCCGCAGGGCCCCTCTGGGGCCAACGTCCTGACTTTC
CASRPQGPSGANVLTF
>TRBV5-1|-|-|TRBJ2-3
TGCGCCAGCAGCTTGCTCGGGGGTGCTCCTACAGATACGCAGTATTTT
CASSLLGGAPTDTQYF
>TRBV5-8|-|few|TRBJ1-5
TGTGCCAGCAGCTTGGCCCCGGGGGTTAGCAATCAGCCCCAGCATTTT
CASSLAPGVSNQPQHF
>TRBV7-2|-|-|TRBJ2-7
TGTGCCAGCAGCTTTAGCTCCTACGAGCAGTACTTC
CASSFSSYEQYF
>TRBV4-1|-|-|TRBJ2-7
TGCGCCAGCAGCCCCGAACGTTGGGCCCCGAGCTCCTACGAGCAGTACTTC
CASSPERWAPSSYEQYF
>TRBV19|TRBD2|-|TRBJ2-1
TGTGCCAGTAACTCGGCCAGCGGGAGAGGGAATGAGCAGTTCTTC
CASNSASGRGNEQFF
>TRBV7-2|TRBD2|-|TRBJ2-7
TGTGCCAGCAGCACACAGGGTGCGGGAGGGCCCTACGAGCAGTACTTC
CASSTQGAGGPYEQYF
>TRBV11-2|TRBD2|-|TRBJ2-3
TGTGCCAGCAGCGCACTCGGGACTAGCCTGTCAGATACGCAGTATTTT
CASSALGTSLSDTQYF
>TRBV27|TRBD2|-|TRBJ2-1
TGTGCCAGCAGTTCCCGTTCGGTAGCGGGGGGGATCAGTTACAATGAGCAGTTCTTC
CASSSRSVAGGISYNEQFF
>TRBV6-5|TRBD2|-|TRBJ2-7
TGTGCCAGCAGTTACTCTAGCGGGGGGGCCTACGAGCAGTACTTC
CASSYSSGGAYEQYF
>TRBV20-1|-|-|TRBJ2-5
TGCAGTGCTAGGGGCGGGAACTTC
CSARGGNF
>TRBV5-8|-|few|TRBJ2-3
TGTGCCAGCAGCTTCAGGGGAGCAGATACGCAGTATTTT
CASSFRGADTQYF
>TRBV7-2|-|-|TRBJ2-5
TGTGCCAGCAGCTCCCAAGTGCTGGGGGCTCCCAGAGAGACCCAGTACTTC
CASSSQVLGAPRETQYF
>TRBV4-3|TRBD2|-|TRBJ2-1
TGCGCCAGCAGCCAAGATTCCAGGACTAGCGGTCAATTTTACAATGAGCAGTTCTTC
CASSQDSRTSGQFYNEQFF
>TRBV28|TRBD1|-|TRBJ1-2
TGTGCCAGCAGTTTCCGTCCTCCGGACAGGGGCCATGGCTACACCTTC
CASSFRPPDRGHGYTF
>TRBV4-3|-|-|TRBJ2-5
TGCGCCAGCAGCCAAGATGCAGGGGGGAGTGGGACCCAGTACTTC
CASSQDAGGSGTQYF
>TRBV4-3|-|few|TRBJ2-4
TGCGCCAGCAGCCAAGTCGGACTGGCCAAAAACATTCAGTACTTC
CASSQVGLAKNIQYF
>TRBV9|TRBD2|few|TRBJ2-1
TGTGCCAGCAGCCCCTGGACTAGCGGAGGCTACAATGAGCAGTTCTTC
CASSPWTSGGYNEQFF
>TRBV15|-|-|TRBJ1-1
TGTGCCACCAGCAGCAGACAGAACACTGAAGCTTTCTTT
CATSSRQNTEAFF
>TRBV6-5|-|-|TRBJ2-1
TGTGCCAGCAGTTACTCGGACTTCCCATCCAATGAGCAGTTCTTC
CASSYSDFPSNEQFF
>TRBV7-9|-|few|TRBJ2-7
TGTGCCAGCAGCTCAAAGGGGCCCTACGAGCAGTACTTC
CASSSKGPYEQYF
>TRBV25-1|-|few|TRBJ2-2
TGTGCCAGCAGACACAGGGGAGGGAACACCGGGGAGCTGTTTTTT
CASRHRGGNTGELFF
>TRBV5-6|-|few|TRBJ2-1
TGTGCCAGCAGCTCCGAAGACAAATACAATGAGCAGTTCTTC
CASSSEDKYNEQFF
>TRBV18|-|-|TRBJ1-1
TGTGCCAGCTCTTACATTCGGGGAGGCACTGAAGCTTTCTTT
CASSYIRGGTEAFF
>TRBV27|-|-|TRBJ1-2
TGTGCCAGCAGTAAAACAGGTACCTCTAACTATGGCTACACCTTC
CASSKTGTSNYGYTF
>TRBV27|-|-|TRBJ1-4
TGTGCCAGCAGGCCGCTGATCGGAGGCGTTAATGAAAAACTGTTTTTT
CASRPLIGGVNEKLFF